The subject of this entry is one T cell receptor (beta chain). This clonotype came up many times. Its antigen is unknown. No per-base quality is available; no much larger clone lies one base away. Relative to germline, V is 1 base shorter and J is 6 bases shorter, with 16 bases between their ends. The CDR3 runs 16 amino acids, cysteine and phenylalanine included. Only CDR3 DNA is held: 48 bases, read in frame from base 1. The germline V gene yields SGHVS for CDR1 and FQNEAQ for CDR2. The data were taken from a study of patients and donors after allogeneic stem cell transplantation (dated by TCRdb to 2020 to 2022). Preparation of the library involved RT-PCR. The reads were generated on a NextSeq 550. In TCRdb, the public reads were trimmed at Q25 with fastp and aligned with MiXCR, with productive beta chains retained. Rows with one shared CDR3 protein collapse into an entry with the most common genes and DNA. For this sample the table gives 90,000 to 130,000 distinct CDR3 sequences, of which around 33% were detected only once. Around 30% of the sample comes from the top ten.

The sequenced sample was blood, either unsorted or a sorted T cell fraction (not recorded which). The sequence was obtained from a human donor who was either an allogeneic HSCT recipient or a stem cell or donor lymphocyte infusion donor (not recorded which). It is not recorded whose cells these are; they may come from a transplant donor. The sequence links TRBV7-8 to TRBJ1-5; the D region possibly corresponds to TRBD1 (5 bases align). The bases are TGTGCCAGCAGCTTAGAAAGGTTGATGGGGCGTCAGCCCCAGCATTTT. This codes for CASSLERLMGRQPQHF.